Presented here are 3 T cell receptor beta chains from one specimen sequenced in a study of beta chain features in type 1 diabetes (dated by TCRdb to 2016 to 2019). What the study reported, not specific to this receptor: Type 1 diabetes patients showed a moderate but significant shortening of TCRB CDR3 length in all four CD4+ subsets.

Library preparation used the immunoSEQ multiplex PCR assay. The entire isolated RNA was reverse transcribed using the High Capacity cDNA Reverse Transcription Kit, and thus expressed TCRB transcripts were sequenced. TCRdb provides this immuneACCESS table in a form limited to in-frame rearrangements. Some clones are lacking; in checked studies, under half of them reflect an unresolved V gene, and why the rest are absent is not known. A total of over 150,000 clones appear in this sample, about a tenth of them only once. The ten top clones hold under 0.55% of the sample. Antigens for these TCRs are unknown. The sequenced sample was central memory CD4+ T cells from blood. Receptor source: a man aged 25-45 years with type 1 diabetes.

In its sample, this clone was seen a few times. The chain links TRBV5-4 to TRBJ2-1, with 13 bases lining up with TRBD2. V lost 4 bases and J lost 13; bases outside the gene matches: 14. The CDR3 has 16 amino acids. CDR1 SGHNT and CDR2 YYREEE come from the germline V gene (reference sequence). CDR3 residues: CASSPRLAGGQAAQFF. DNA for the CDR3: TGTGCCAGCAGCCCAAGACTAGCGGGAGGCCAAGCGGCCCAGTTCTTC.

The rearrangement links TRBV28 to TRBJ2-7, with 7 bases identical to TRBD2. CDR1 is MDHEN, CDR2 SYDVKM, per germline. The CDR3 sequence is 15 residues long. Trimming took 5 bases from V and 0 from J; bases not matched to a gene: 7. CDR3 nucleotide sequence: TGTGCCAGCAGTCTCCTAGCGGCCCCCTCCTACGAGCAGTACTTC. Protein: CASSLLAAPSYEQYF.

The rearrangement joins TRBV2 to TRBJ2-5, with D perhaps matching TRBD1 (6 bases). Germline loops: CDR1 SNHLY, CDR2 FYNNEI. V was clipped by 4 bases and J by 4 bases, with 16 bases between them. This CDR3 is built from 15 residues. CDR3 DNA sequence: TGTGCCAGCAGTGCCCAGGACAGCCCCGGAGAGACCCAGTACTTC. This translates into CASSAQDSPGETQYF.